These T cell receptor beta chains were read from a single sample in a study of T-cell memory formation after mild COVID-19. In TCRdb, the 5' RACE reads were re-called with MiXCR into one record per CDR3 protein. This repertoire shows 300,000 to 400,000 distinct CDR3 sequences, 25% to 30% found once; its top ten account for around an eighth. Sequencing was performed on PBMCs or a T cell subset sorted from them (not recorded which). Receptors originate from an adult woman who had mild COVID-19 (a few samples of this study predate the infection). Cell type and time point are not known. Each CDR3 is given with its conserved first and last residue. A D gene is named only where the DNA matches it firmly. Not all rows give a size; the values are once, few, many and, for expanded clones, a class.

clone size: few; J gene: TRBJ2-7; D gene: -; V gene: TRBV11-2; CDR3 DNA: TGTGCCAGCAGCAAGGCCCCCGTGGTGGGGTCCTACGAGCAGTACTTC; CDR3 protein: CASSKAPVVGSYEQYF
clone size: few; J gene: TRBJ1-1; D gene: -; V gene: TRBV7-2; CDR3 DNA: TGTGCCAGCAGCTTAACCCCAGAAGCTTTCTTT; CDR3 protein: CASSLTPEAFF
clone size: few; J gene: TRBJ2-7; D gene: TRBD2; V gene: TRBV9; CDR3 DNA: TGTGCCAGCAGCGCCTCGGGACTAGCGGGCTACGAGCAGTACTTC; CDR3 protein: CASSASGLAGYEQYF
clone size: -; J gene: TRBJ1-1; D gene: -; V gene: TRBV15; CDR3 DNA: TGTGCCACCAGCAGAGTGTGGACTGAAGCTTTCTTT; CDR3 protein: CATSRVWTEAFF
clone size: few; J gene: TRBJ1-1; D gene: -; V gene: TRBV4-2; CDR3 DNA: TGTGCCAGCAGCCAAGATCCATTGCAGTCCACTGAAGCTTTCTTT; CDR3 protein: CASSQDPLQSTEAFF
clone size: few; J gene: TRBJ2-3; D gene: -; V gene: TRBV5-1; CDR3 DNA: TGCGCCAGCAGCTTTAGGGGGGCCGAGGAAGATACGCAGTATTTT; CDR3 protein: CASSFRGAEEDTQYF
clone size: few; J gene: TRBJ2-3; D gene: -; V gene: TRBV24-1; CDR3 DNA: TGTGCCACCAGTGATCCTTCGGTCGCGTGGGATACGCAGTATTTT; CDR3 protein: CATSDPSVAWDTQYF
clone size: few; J gene: TRBJ2-7; D gene: TRBD1; V gene: TRBV29-1; CDR3 DNA: TGCAGCGTTCGGGCCGGGACAGAGTCAATATCCGAGCAGTACTTC; CDR3 protein: CSVRAGTESISEQYF
clone size: few; J gene: TRBJ2-7; D gene: TRBD1; V gene: TRBV5-1; CDR3 DNA: TGCGCCAGCAGCCCCGGAAGGGACAGGGACTACGAGCAGTACTTC; CDR3 protein: CASSPGRDRDYEQYF
clone size: -; J gene: TRBJ1-6; D gene: -; V gene: TRBV3-1; CDR3 DNA: TGTGCCAGCAGCCTCAGGGTAAGAAGTTCACCCCTCCACTTT; CDR3 protein: CASSLRVRSSPLHF
clone size: few; J gene: TRBJ2-7; D gene: -; V gene: TRBV12-3/TRBV12-4; CDR3 DNA: TGTGCCAGCAGTTCCCGTATGGGTCAGAGTCACTACGAGCAGTACTTC; CDR3 protein: CASSSRMGQSHYEQYF
clone size: -; J gene: TRBJ2-5; D gene: -; V gene: TRBV30; CDR3 DNA: TGTGCCTGGAGAGGAAACCCACGGGAGACCCAGTACTTC; CDR3 protein: CAWRGNPRETQYF
clone size: many; J gene: TRBJ2-2; D gene: -; V gene: TRBV24-1; CDR3 DNA: TGTGCCACCAGTGGGCCCAGGGGGGACACCGGGGAGCTGTTTTTT; CDR3 protein: CATSGPRGDTGELFF
clone size: -; J gene: TRBJ2-5; D gene: TRBD1; V gene: TRBV7-2; CDR3 DNA: TGTGCCAGCAAACAGGGGGTCAGGGAGACCCAGTACTTC; CDR3 protein: CASKQGVRETQYF
clone size: -; J gene: TRBJ2-4; D gene: -; V gene: TRBV4-2; CDR3 DNA: TGTGCCAGCAGCCAAGCCTCAGGGGAGACCAAAAACATTCAGTACTTC; CDR3 protein: CASSQASGETKNIQYF
clone size: -; J gene: TRBJ1-2; D gene: TRBD1; V gene: TRBV29-1; CDR3 DNA: TGCAGCGACCGCGCCAGGGGGGGCTATGGCTACACCTTC; CDR3 protein: CSDRARGGYGYTF
clone size: many; J gene: TRBJ1-6; D gene: -; V gene: TRBV5-5; CDR3 DNA: TGTGCCAGCAGCCCACCGGGGTCCGCCCCATCACCCCTCCACTTT; CDR3 protein: CASSPPGSAPSPLHF
clone size: -; J gene: TRBJ2-5; D gene: TRBD2; V gene: TRBV5-1; CDR3 DNA: TGCGCCAGCAGGGGACTAGCGGGATCAGAGACCCAGTACTTC; CDR3 protein: CASRGLAGSETQYF
clone size: -; J gene: TRBJ1-1; D gene: -; V gene: TRBV27; CDR3 DNA: TGTGCCACCTCGGGAGGGGTCAACACTGAAGCTTTCTTT; CDR3 protein: CATSGGVNTEAFF
clone size: -; J gene: TRBJ2-7; D gene: TRBD2; V gene: TRBV6-5; CDR3 DNA: TGTGCCAGCAGTTACTCCTGGGCTAGCGGCCACGAGCAGTACTTC; CDR3 protein: CASSYSWASGHEQYF
clone size: -; J gene: TRBJ2-1; D gene: -; V gene: TRBV11-2; CDR3 DNA: TGTGCCAGCAGCACTAGAACCGGGAACAATGAGCAGTTCTTC; CDR3 protein: CASSTRTGNNEQFF
clone size: few; J gene: TRBJ2-1; D gene: -; V gene: TRBV20-1; CDR3 DNA: TGCAGTGCTAGGACTCCCAGATACAATGAGCAGTTCTTC; CDR3 protein: CSARTPRYNEQFF
clone size: -; J gene: TRBJ2-1; D gene: -; V gene: TRBV7-9; CDR3 DNA: TGTGCCCAGGAGGCCTACAATGAGCAGTTCTTC; CDR3 protein: CAQEAYNEQFF
clone size: -; J gene: TRBJ1-1; D gene: TRBD1; V gene: TRBV12-3/TRBV12-4; CDR3 DNA: TGTGCCAGCAGACAAAGCCCAGGGGGGGTTAGTGTGGACACTGAAGCTTTCTTT; CDR3 protein: CASRQSPGGVSVDTEAFF
clone size: -; J gene: TRBJ2-7; D gene: -; V gene: TRBV7-9; CDR3 DNA: TGTGCCAGCAGCTTAGGGGTATTCGAGCAGTACTTC; CDR3 protein: CASSLGVFEQYF
clone size: -; J gene: TRBJ2-1; D gene: TRBD1; V gene: TRBV30; CDR3 DNA: TGTGCCTGGATTCAAGCCGGGACAGGGCCCTACAATGAGCAGTTCTTC; CDR3 protein: CAWIQAGTGPYNEQFF
clone size: few; J gene: TRBJ2-7; D gene: -; V gene: TRBV29-1; CDR3 DNA: TGCAGCGTTGCTTCTTCCTACGAGCAGTACTTC; CDR3 protein: CSVASSYEQYF
clone size: few; J gene: TRBJ2-2; D gene: -; V gene: TRBV6-6; CDR3 DNA: TGTGCCAGCACTCCGTACGGGACGAACACCGGGGAGCTGTTTTTT; CDR3 protein: CASTPYGTNTGELFF
clone size: -; J gene: TRBJ2-1; D gene: TRBD2; V gene: TRBV5-6; CDR3 DNA: TGTGCCAGCAGCTCCCCGGGACTAGCGGGGGTCGAGCAGTTCTTC; CDR3 protein: CASSSPGLAGVEQFF
clone size: -; J gene: TRBJ2-7; D gene: TRBD2; V gene: TRBV6-2/TRBV6-3; CDR3 DNA: TGTGCCAGCAGTTACTCGGGCGGGAGTCTTTCCTACGAGCAGTACTTC; CDR3 protein: CASSYSGGSLSYEQYF
clone size: few; J gene: TRBJ2-1; D gene: TRBD1; V gene: TRBV3-1; CDR3 DNA: TGTGCCAGCAGCCAAGTCCCGGGACAGGGACCAGGGTACAATGAGCAGTTCTTC; CDR3 protein: CASSQVPGQGPGYNEQFF
clone size: -; J gene: TRBJ1-1; D gene: -; V gene: TRBV20-1; CDR3 DNA: TGCAGTGCCGACGACAGGCCGCTGAACACTGAAGCTTTCTTT; CDR3 protein: CSADDRPLNTEAFF
clone size: few; J gene: TRBJ1-2; D gene: TRBD1; V gene: TRBV7-2; CDR3 DNA: TGTGCCAGCAGCTTACGGACAGGGGGCTTTCACTATGGCTACACCTTC; CDR3 protein: CASSLRTGGFHYGYTF
clone size: few; J gene: TRBJ2-5; D gene: TRBD2; V gene: TRBV29-1; CDR3 DNA: TGCAGCGTTGAAGCTCCATCCCAGCGGGAGCCTCTGGGGGAGACCCAGTACTTC; CDR3 protein: CSVEAPSQREPLGETQYF
clone size: -; J gene: TRBJ1-2; D gene: -; V gene: TRBV20-1; CDR3 DNA: TGCAGTGCTGGCACTTGGGAAGATAACTATGGCTACACCTTC; CDR3 protein: CSAGTWEDNYGYTF
clone size: few; J gene: TRBJ2-4; D gene: TRBD1; V gene: TRBV18; CDR3 DNA: TGTGCCAGCTCACCAGGGACAGGGGGTGTCGGAAACATTCAGTACTTC; CDR3 protein: CASSPGTGGVGNIQYF
clone size: few; J gene: TRBJ1-2; D gene: TRBD1; V gene: TRBV29-1; CDR3 DNA: TGCAGCGTTGAAAAGGGGGCAAGCTATGGCTACACCTTC; CDR3 protein: CSVEKGASYGYTF
clone size: -; J gene: TRBJ2-7; D gene: TRBD2; V gene: TRBV18; CDR3 DNA: TGTGCCAGCTCACCACTCGCGGGAGCGTGGAACGAGCAGTACTTC; CDR3 protein: CASSPLAGAWNEQYF
clone size: -; J gene: TRBJ1-3; D gene: TRBD1; V gene: TRBV6-5; CDR3 DNA: TGTGCCAGCAGTTATTCCACAGGGGCTGGAAACACCATATATTTT; CDR3 protein: CASSYSTGAGNTIYF
clone size: few; J gene: TRBJ2-3; D gene: TRBD2; V gene: TRBV12-3/TRBV12-4; CDR3 DNA: TGTGCCAGCAGTCCGCGACTAGCGGGGGGCCCCGAGGATACGCAGTATTTT; CDR3 protein: CASSPRLAGGPEDTQYF
clone size: few; J gene: TRBJ2-1; D gene: TRBD2; V gene: TRBV24-1; CDR3 DNA: TGTGCCACCAGTGACCCTACTAGCGGAGCCTACAATGAGCAGTTCTTC; CDR3 protein: CATSDPTSGAYNEQFF
clone size: -; J gene: TRBJ2-7; D gene: TRBD2; V gene: TRBV11-2; CDR3 DNA: TGTGCCAGCAGCATAGGGTCGGCGGGAGGGTTCTACGAGCAGTACTTC; CDR3 protein: CASSIGSAGGFYEQYF
clone size: -; J gene: TRBJ2-7; D gene: TRBD2; V gene: TRBV12-3/TRBV12-4; CDR3 DNA: TGTGCCAGCAGTCCAGCGGGAGCGAGGAAAAGCGAGCAGTACTTC; CDR3 protein: CASSPAGARKSEQYF
clone size: -; J gene: TRBJ2-7; D gene: -; V gene: TRBV7-2; CDR3 DNA: TGTGCCAGCAGCTTAGAACCAGGGTCCGTTCTCGAGCAGTACTTC; CDR3 protein: CASSLEPGSVLEQYF
clone size: -; J gene: TRBJ1-2; D gene: -; V gene: TRBV6-5; CDR3 DNA: TGTGCCAGCAGTTACTCTACAGGAGGTCCCTATGGCTACACCTTC; CDR3 protein: CASSYSTGGPYGYTF